One sample yielded the 20 T cell receptor beta chains listed below, sequenced in a study of T-cell reconstitution after alpha-beta-depleted transplantation in children. The TCRbeta library was prepared with unique molecular identifiers. From the PCR reads, TCRdb called clonotypes with MiXCR, one entry per CDR3 protein. Among about 120,000 distinct CDR3 sequences listed, 23% were seen once. The sample in question was PBMCs, mostly from graft donor cells, obtained 180 days after TCRalphabeta/CD19-depleted stem cell transplant. These receptors all come from a male patient between 2 and 9 years old who had a stem cell transplant for chronic granulomatous disease, so the T cells may come from the graft donor.

The chain couples TRBV7-9 to TRBJ1-1; D may be TRBD1 (6 bases). The CDR3 has 13 residues. Between the trimmed V and J ends, which lost 6 bases and 0 bases, there was a span of 8 bases. In germline, CDR1 is SEHNR, CDR2 FQNEAQ (reference sequence). CDR3 in amino acids: CASRRQVNTEAFF. CDR3 sequence (DNA): TGTGCCAGCAGACGACAGGTGAACACTGAAGCTTTCTTT.

This clonotype appeared many times. This chain joins TRBV29-1 and TRBJ2-7; a possible D gene is TRBD1 (5 bases). V dropped 5 bases and J dropped 0 bases, with 14 bases sitting between them. The germline CDR1 and CDR2 sequences are SQVTM and ANQGSEA. The CDR3 covers 14 residues. DNA of the CDR3: TGCAGCGTTACCGATCTTGACAGCTCCTACGAGCAGTACTTC. It codes for CSVTDLDSSYEQYF.

This clonotype has more than one count but fewer than ten. CDR3 loop: CSEKQASTDTQYF. CDR3 DNA sequence: TGCAGTGAGAAACAGGCGAGCACAGATACGCAGTATTTT. The V call is TRBV20-1, the J call TRBJ2-3, with D possibly TRBD1 on 5 matching bases. This CDR3 is built from 13 residues. Trimming removed 7 bases from V and 0 bases from J, with 11 bases in between. In germline, CDR1 is DFQATT, CDR2 SNEGSKA (reference sequence).

The rearrangement links TRBV5-1 to TRBJ2-7; tentative D call: TRBD2 (6 bases). With 2 bases removed from V and 1 base from J, the gap between germline ends came to 16 bases. Germline CDR1 and CDR2: SGHRS and YFSETQ. The CDR3 has 16 amino acids. The CDR3 DNA reads TGCGCCAGCAGCTTTTCTGCCGGGACTGGATCCTACGAGCAGTACTTC. Amino acid sequence: CASSFSAGTGSYEQYF.

V gene TRBV12-3 or TRBV12-4 combines with J gene TRBJ2-7; 8 nucleotides agree with TRBD2. The CDR3 length is 18 residues. V dropped 3 bases and J dropped 2; count of bases not matched to a gene: 15. CDR3 DNA sequence: TGTGCCAGCAGTTTTGGGTCCCTAAGCGGGAGAGGGGCCTACGAGCAGTACTTC. Translated: CASSFGSLSGRGAYEQYF.

The sample holds a few counts of this clonotype. J is TRBJ2-2 and V is TRBV10-1; no reliable D call. The V gene lost 0 bases and the J gene lost 1 base, with 3 bases spanning the gap. Germline V lookup: CDR1 WNHNN, CDR2 SYGVQD (reference sequence). CDR3 length: 14 amino acids. The CDR3 region is CASSESWNTGELFF. For the CDR3, the DNA is TGCGCCAGCAGTGAGTCCTGGAACACCGGGGAGCTGTTTTTT.

This clonotype was seen at least ten times. The genes are TRBV4-2 and TRBJ2-3, with TRBD2 as a possible D gene (6 bases). The V and J ends lost 4 bases and 0 bases respectively, with 17 bases between them. This CDR3 contains 17 residues. Per the germline V gene, CDR1 is LGHNA and CDR2 is YNFKEQ. CDR3: CASSLRGGSTSTDTQYF. CDR3 nucleotide sequence: TGTGCCAGCAGCCTACGTGGGGGGTCTACTAGCACAGATACGCAGTATTTT.

This sequence joins TRBV20-1 and TRBJ2-4; perhaps TRBD1 as D (5 bases). Trimming stripped 4 bases from V and 0 bases from J, with 7 bases between. The CDR3 consists of 13 residues. The germline gives CDR1 DFQATT, CDR2 SNEGSKA (reference sequence). CDR3 loop: CSAIGEAKNIQYF. As DNA, the CDR3 is TGCAGTGCTATAGGGGAAGCCAAAAACATTCAGTACTTC.

This clonotype was counted many times. The chain uses TRBV29-1 and TRBJ2-5, with TRBD1 identical over 7 bases. The CDR3 covers 13 residues. The V gene end was trimmed by 3 bases and the J gene end by 2 bases; junction bases not matched to a gene: 3. CDR1 is SQVTM, CDR2 ANQGSEA, per germline. The CDR3 loop reads CSVDTGQQETQYF. CDR3 coding DNA: TGCAGCGTTGACACGGGACAGCAAGAGACCCAGTACTTC.

This clonotype has a handful of counts. The CDR3 region is CASSKAGTRGNEQFF. The DNA for the CDR3 is TGTGCCAGCTCAAAGGCCGGGACTAGAGGCAATGAGCAGTTCTTC. The chain couples TRBV18 to TRBJ2-1; 8 nucleotides line up with TRBD2. Germline values: CDR1 KGHSH, CDR2 LQKENI. The V and J ends lost 5 bases and 6 bases, in that order; junction bases with no gene match: 9. The CDR3 runs to 15 residues.

The J gene is TRBJ2-1, the V gene TRBV18; D might be TRBD2 (6 bases). This CDR3 has 15 residues. Per germline, CDR1 KGHSH and CDR2 LQKENI. Trimming cost V 3 bases and J 0 bases, with 9 bases left between them. CDR3 protein: CASSPASVSYNEQFF. CDR3 in DNA: TGTGCCAGCTCACCCGCTAGCGTCTCCTACAATGAGCAGTTCTTC. The whole variable domain, remainder taken from reference TRBV18 and TRBJ2-1, is NAGVMQNPRHLVRRRGQEARLRCSPMKGHSHVYWYRQLPEEGLKFMVYLQKENIIDESGMPKERFSAEFPKEGPSILRIQQVVRGDSAAYFCASSPASVSYNEQFFGPGTRLTVL.

In its sample, this clonotype was seen many times. The rearrangement joins TRBV12-3 or TRBV12-4 to TRBJ2-1; 8 positions match TRBD2. V gave up 7 bases and J gave up 2 bases; unmatched junction bases: 10. The CDR3 is made up of 16 amino acids. CDR3 sequence reads: CASTNPAGAAYNEQFF. The CDR3 DNA sequence: TGTGCCAGCACCAACCCAGCGGGGGCGGCCTACAATGAGCAGTTCTTC.

This clonotype came up many times. At one of its ends the junction is not consistent with the germline gene, which may arise from a read error. The chain joins TRBV5-1 to TRBJ2-5, with 10 positions matching TRBD1. From germline, CDR1 is SGHRS and CDR2 YFSETQ. The CDR3 runs to 13 residues. CDR3 residues: CASSLGDRGPCHF. CDR3 nucleotide sequence: TGCGCCAGCAGCTTGGGGGACAGGGGCCCTTGTCACTTC.

This clonotype was found many times. This sequence joins TRBV20-1 and TRBJ1-2; D unresolved. CDR1 and CDR2 from the germline V gene are DFQATT and SNEGSKA (reference sequence). CDR3 length: 12 residues. The V end lost 6 bases, the J end lost 4 bases, and 12 bases lay between the germline ends. CDR3 residues: CSALGPSYGYTF. The CDR3 bases are TGCAGTGCCCTTGGACCGTCCTATGGCTACACCTTC.

This clonotype was detected only a few times. The CDR3: CASSLVSQPYGYTF. The CDR3 DNA sequence: TGCGCCAGCAGCTTGGTATCACAGCCCTATGGCTACACCTTC. The chain carries TRBV5-1 and TRBJ1-2; D uncertain. Germline V gene lookup returns CDR1 SGHRS and CDR2 YFSETQ. The V end was cut by 0 bases, the J end by 4 bases, with 10 bases between. The CDR3 is 14 residues long.

This clonotype was counted ten times or more. V gene TRBV12-3 or TRBV12-4 combines with J gene TRBJ2-1, with TRBD2 as a possible D gene (5 bases). This CDR3 is built from 12 residues. V gave up 7 bases and J gave up 10 bases, with 14 bases separating them. CDR3 sequence (DNA): TGTGCCAGCAATCCCGGCGGGTGGGAGCAGTTCTTC. Its protein product is CASNPGGWEQFF.

The sample holds many counts of this clonotype. J is TRBJ2-3 and V is TRBV6-1; 7 positions match TRBD1. The V gene end was trimmed by 5 bases and the J gene end by 0 bases; junction bases not matched to a gene: 8. The CDR3 spans 16 residues. Germline V lookup: CDR1 MNHNS, CDR2 SASEGT. CDR3 sequence: CASSRTLQGSTDTQYF. The CDR3 DNA reads TGTGCCAGCAGTCGAACTTTACAGGGGAGCACAGATACGCAGTATTTT.

The rearrangement links TRBV12-1 to TRBJ2-3. TRBV12-1 is recorded as a pseudogene. The CDR3 is made up of 13 amino acids. CDR3 bases: TGTGCCAGGAGCTTTGGGCCCACAGATACGCAGTATTTT. Translated: CARSFGPTDTQYF.

This clonotype was seen ten or more times. This chain joins TRBV12-3 or TRBV12-4 and TRBJ2-7, with a tentative D call TRBD2 (5 bases). V dropped 9 bases and J dropped 3 bases, with 9 bases sitting between them. The CDR3 length is 11 residues. The CDR3 loop is CASSRGYEQYF. The CDR3, as DNA: TGTGCCAGTAGCCGGGGCTACGAGCAGTACTTC.

V gene TRBV5-1 combines with J gene TRBJ2-4; D is unclear. Trimming cost V 5 bases and J 2 bases, with 5 bases left between them. The CDR3 is 12 residues long. Germline values: CDR1 SGHRS, CDR2 YFSETQ. This chain's CDR3 is CASRQTKNIQYF. In nucleotides, the CDR3 is TGCGCCAGCAGACAGACCAAAAACATTCAGTACTTC.